Listed below are T cell receptor beta chains from one sample, sequenced in a study of cytomegalovirus exposure and HLA in healthy donors. Measured with immunoSEQ multiplex PCR; TCRdb has only the in-frame clones, and not every one. The data hold over 100,000 clones, with approximately 78% observed a single time. Sequenced sample: PBMCs. The receptors were sampled from a young woman in good health and CMV-seropositive. CDR3s include the opening cysteine and the closing phenylalanine or tryptophan. The order of the fields is CDR3 length, V gene, CDR3 protein.

length: 15; V: TRBV9; CDR3: CASSAYSGGIYEQYF
length: 16; V: TRBV7-2; CDR3: CASSPGTRGAKNIQYF
length: 14; V: TRBV4-3; CDR3: CASSQDRLVFAQYF
length: 14; V: TRBV5-1; CDR3: CASRSQGSQETQYF
length: 18; V: TRBV5-4; CDR3: CASSPGLAGPLTYNEQFF
length: 14; V: TRBV19; CDR3: CASSIDSRNQPQHF
length: 14; V: TRBV25-1; CDR3: CASSEKGVSYGYTF
length: 15; V: TRBV6-5; CDR3: CASRLFTYSNQPQHF
length: 14; V: TRBV27; CDR3: CASSFSGGTGELFF
length: 16; V: TRBV15; CDR3: CATSRSTSGVLDTQYF
length: 14; V: TRBV13; CDR3: CASSLGPGTGELFF
length: 16; V: TRBV4-1; CDR3: CASSQVGQGRSRELFF
length: 16; V: TRBV30; CDR3: CAWSVPSGGAYNEQFF
length: 11; V: TRBV29-1; CDR3: CSVEVYYEQYF